The sequence of this T cell receptor (beta chain) was determined in a study of blood T cell repertoires in COVID-19. Sequencing used immunoSEQ multiplex PCR; TCRdb keeps in-frame clones, though not all of them. The data show around 160,000 clones, about 84% seen once. Recovered status applied to Cohort 3 donors who had two consecutive negative PCRs. It also applied to those with clearance or with symptom resolution. J was trimmed by 4 bases and V by 3 bases; bases with no gene match: 6. The germline V gene encodes CDR1 SGHRS and CDR2 YFSETQ. This CDR3 has 15 amino acids. The receptor's source is a man aged 40-55 years who had recovered from COVID-19. Sequenced sample: PBMCs or T cells enriched from blood (not recorded which). V usage is TRBV5-1 and J usage is TRBJ2-3; 9 nucleotides agree with TRBD2. CDR3 coding DNA: TGCGCCAGCAGCTGGCGGGGGGGTCCTTCAGATACGCAGTATTTT. This encodes CASSWRGGPSDTQYF.